This T cell receptor beta chain was identified in a study of T cells in Graves' hyperthyroidism and ophthalmopathy. Patients were aged 18 to 65, had disease duration under 2 months, and had newly diagnosed hyperthyroidism. Diagnoses used clinical symptoms, serum thyroxine and TRAb, thyroid ultrasound and orbital computed tomography. Deletions cut 7 bases from V and 6 bases from J, with 16 bases between. This CDR3 has 13 amino acids. Germline CDR1 is SNHLY and CDR2 is FYNNEI. This clonotype was seen at least ten times. What it binds is unknown. From RNA transcripts, TCR beta CDR3 regions were amplified. Initially, a first-round RT-PCR of the TCR CDR3 employed the HTBI primer set. TCRdb re-called the multiplex PCR reads through MiXCR, storing one row per CDR3 protein. The sample has approximately 560,000 distinct CDR3 sequences; roughly 50% are singletons. Study findings and constraints: Model predictions of ophthalmopathy came a median approximately 6.8 months before onset.

Input material: peripheral blood or thyroid tissue (not recorded which). The TCR comes from a woman aged 18-29 years with Graves' hyperthyroidism. V and J are TRBV2 and TRBJ2-7, with D perhaps TRBD2 (5 bases). The CDR3, as DNA: TGTGCCAGCACCATTGGGGTGGGAGTCGAGCAGTACTTC. As protein: CASTIGVGVEQYF. Filled out from reference TRBV2 and TRBJ2-7, the complete variable domain reads EPEVTQTPSHQVTQMGQEVILRCVPISNHLYFYWYRQILGQKVEFLVSFYNNEISEKSEIFDDQFSVERPDGSNFTLKIRSTKLEDSAMYFCASTIGVGVEQYFGPGTRLTVT.